The rows below give T cell receptor beta chains drawn from one sample of a study of Tregs in tolerant kidney transplant recipients. Data came from immunoSEQ multiplex PCR; TCRdb stores just in-frame clones and leaves some out. Among about 21,000 clones listed, over 75% were seen once. Source: CD8+ T cells from blood (PBMCs), taken 6 months after the transplant. The receptors originated from a human patient who received a combined kidney and bone marrow transplant. T cells may partly derive from the graft donor. Each CDR3 is given with its conserved first and last residue. Fields, in order: J gene, clone size, D gene, V gene, CDR3 protein, CDR3 DNA. A D gene is named only where the DNA matches it firmly. Rows give clone size only sometimes, using once, few, many, or a class for an expanded clone.

J gene: TRBJ1-2
clone size: -
D gene: -
V gene: TRBV5-4
CDR3 protein: CASSSGRDTSYGYTF
CDR3 DNA: TGTGCCAGCAGCTCCGGCCGGGACACCAGCTATGGCTACACCTTC

J gene: TRBJ2-7
clone size: -
D gene: TRBD1
V gene: TRBV27
CDR3 protein: CASSFPGQALYEQYF
CDR3 DNA: TGTGCCAGCAGTTTTCCGGGACAGGCCCTCTACGAGCAGTACTTC

J gene: TRBJ1-1
clone size: -
D gene: -
V gene: TRBV29-1
CDR3 protein: CSVDGTFSEAFF
CDR3 DNA: TGCAGCGTTGACGGGACTTTCAGTGAAGCTTTCTTT

J gene: TRBJ2-7
clone size: -
D gene: TRBD1
V gene: TRBV30
CDR3 protein: CAWSTGTGDYEQYF
CDR3 DNA: TGTGCCTGGAGTACCGGGACAGGGGACTACGAGCAGTACTTC

J gene: TRBJ1-5
clone size: -
D gene: TRBD1
V gene: TRBV19
CDR3 protein: CASSIDRTGGRQPQHF
CDR3 DNA: TGTGCCAGTAGTATAGACCGGACAGGGGGCCGTCAGCCCCAGCATTTT

J gene: TRBJ1-4
clone size: -
D gene: -
V gene: TRBV28
CDR3 protein: CASSLWRGGNEKLFF
CDR3 DNA: TGTGCCAGCAGTTTATGGAGGGGGGGAAATGAAAAACTGTTTTTT

J gene: TRBJ2-7
clone size: few
D gene: -
V gene: TRBV4-2
CDR3 protein: CASSEGLAYEQYF
CDR3 DNA: TGTGCCAGCAGTGAAGGACTTGCCTACGAGCAGTACTTC

J gene: TRBJ1-2
clone size: -
D gene: TRBD1
V gene: TRBV7-2
CDR3 protein: CASSLQGAYGYTF
CDR3 DNA: TGTGCCAGCAGCTTGCAGGGGGCCTATGGCTACACCTTC

J gene: TRBJ1-2
clone size: -
D gene: -
V gene: TRBV7-9
CDR3 protein: CASSFAMYYGYTF
CDR3 DNA: TGTGCCAGCAGCTTTGCTATGTACTATGGCTACACCTTC

J gene: TRBJ2-7
clone size: -
D gene: -
V gene: TRBV6-1
CDR3 protein: CASSAMAGGSYEQYF
CDR3 DNA: TGTGCCAGCAGCGCGATGGCGGGTGGGTCCTACGAGCAGTACTTC

J gene: TRBJ2-7
clone size: -
D gene: -
V gene: TRBV5-1
CDR3 protein: CASSLAGTYEQYF
CDR3 DNA: TGCGCCAGCAGCTTGGCAGGAACCTACGAGCAGTACTTC

J gene: TRBJ2-7
clone size: -
D gene: -
V gene: TRBV28
CDR3 protein: CASTDYSYEQYF
CDR3 DNA: TGTGCCAGCACAGACTACTCCTACGAGCAGTACTTC

J gene: TRBJ2-2
clone size: -
D gene: TRBD1
V gene: TRBV6-1
CDR3 protein: CASSEWLGGGGELFF
CDR3 DNA: TGTGCCAGCAGTGAATGGTTAGGGGGCGGCGGGGAGCTGTTTTTT

J gene: TRBJ2-1
clone size: -
D gene: -
V gene: TRBV9
CDR3 protein: CASSVDGSPYNEQFF
CDR3 DNA: TGTGCCAGCAGCGTAGACGGGAGCCCCTACAATGAGCAGTTCTTC

J gene: TRBJ2-1
clone size: -
D gene: TRBD2
V gene: TRBV19
CDR3 protein: CASSIAGGGEQFF
CDR3 DNA: TGTGCCAGTAGCATAGCGGGAGGTGGTGAGCAGTTCTTC

J gene: TRBJ2-7
clone size: -
D gene: TRBD2
V gene: TRBV6-5
CDR3 protein: CASSGLDYEQYF
CDR3 DNA: TGTGCCAGCAGCGGACTAGACTACGAGCAGTACTTC

J gene: TRBJ2-1
clone size: -
D gene: -
V gene: TRBV27
CDR3 protein: CASSFLPGSSYNEQFF
CDR3 DNA: TGTGCCAGCAGTTTTCTTCCGGGTAGCTCCTACAATGAGCAGTTCTTC

J gene: TRBJ2-7
clone size: -
D gene: TRBD1
V gene: TRBV5-8
CDR3 protein: CASSPGQSYEQYF
CDR3 DNA: TGTGCCAGCAGCCCGGGACAGAGCTACGAGCAGTACTTC